One sample yielded the 6 T cell receptor beta chains listed below, sequenced in a study of regulatory T cells in long-lasting Graves disease. Libraries of TCR beta came from iRepertoire HTBI primers plus Arm-PCR of CDR3 regions. TCRdb passed the multiplex PCR reads through MiXCR, listing each CDR3 protein once. The sample comprises a few hundred thousand distinct CDR3 sequences, 20% to 30% of which are singletons, and roughly 30% rests with the top ten. Time point defined: persistent/refractory GD, antithyroid drugs over 5 years with positive TRAb. Isolated PBMC RNA provided the starting material for the TCR library. Sequencing used peripheral blood mononuclear cells (PBMCs), obtained when the disease was refractory, from a patient treated with antithyroid drugs. These receptors originate from a female donor with Graves disease.

The chain recombines TRBV6-1 with TRBJ2-7, with TRBD1 as a possible D gene (5 bases). There are 15 residues in the CDR3. Germline-derived CDR1 and CDR2 are MNHNS and SASEGT. Trimming left V 5 bases short and J 3 bases short, with 17 bases between. CDR3 loop: CASSRTTSGYYEQYF. The DNA for the CDR3 is TGTGCCAGCAGTCGGACAACTTCAGGGTACTACGAGCAGTACTTC.

This clonotype was counted a few times. This chain joins TRBV2 and TRBJ2-2, with 11 bases lining up with TRBD2. Germline V lookup: CDR1 SNHLY, CDR2 FYNNEI. V gave up 7 bases and J gave up 2 bases; unmatched junction bases: 3. The CDR3 runs to 15 residues. The CDR3 spells CASTLAGGNTGELFF. As DNA, the CDR3 is TGTGCCAGCACCCTAGCGGGGGGCAACACCGGGGAGCTGTTTTTT. Based on the CDR3 plus reference TRBV2 and TRBJ2-2, the full variable domain is EPEVTQTPSHQVTQMGQEVILRCVPISNHLYFYWYRQILGQKVEFLVSFYNNEISEKSEIFDDQFSVERPDGSNFTLKIRSTKLEDSAMYFCASTLAGGNTGELFFGEGSRLTVL.

This clonotype was recorded many times. The rearrangement joins TRBV24-1 to TRBJ1-1; TRBD1 is a possible D gene (6 bases). V was cut by 3 bases and J by 8 bases, with 12 bases left in between. The germline gives CDR1 KGHDR, CDR2 SFDVKD. This CDR3 is 13 amino acids long. The CDR3 DNA is TGTGCCACCAGTGATGAGAGGGGGGGGGAAGCTTTCTTT. This encodes CATSDERGGEAFF.

This clonotype was picked up many times. V is TRBV6-1 and J is TRBJ2-7; D might be TRBD2 (5 bases). Germline CDR1 is MNHNS and CDR2 is SASEGT. V was trimmed by 7 bases and J by 2 bases, leaving 18 bases between them. This CDR3 spans 15 amino acids. This CDR3 reads CASKKSGGSAYEQYF. Here the CDR3 DNA reads TGTGCCAGCAAAAAAAGCGGAGGTTCTGCCTACGAGCAGTACTTC.

V is TRBV10-3 and J is TRBJ2-3, with 12 nucleotides matching TRBD2. CDR3 length: 18 residues. CDR1 is ENHRY and CDR2 is SYGVKD in the germline V gene. The V gene end was trimmed by 5 bases and the J gene end by 0 bases; junction bases not matched to a gene: 9. CDR3 in amino acids: CAISNILAGGLSTDTQYF. The CDR3 DNA sequence: TGTGCCATCAGTAACATTCTAGCGGGAGGGCTTAGCACAGATACGCAGTATTTT.

This clonotype was seen at least ten times. V is TRBV6-1 and J is TRBJ2-7, with 9 bases fitting TRBD2. CDR3 size: 12 residues. CDR1 is MNHNS, CDR2 SASEGT, per germline. V trimming: 6 bases; J trimming: 3 bases; junction bases outside the gene matches: 0. The CDR3 spells CASRREGYEQYF. CDR3 in DNA: TGTGCCAGCAGGCGGGAGGGCTACGAGCAGTACTTC.